This TCR beta chain was identified in a study of glioma-infiltrating T cells after dendritic cell vaccination. Study information: Patients had newly diagnosed or recurrent glioblastoma and received dendritic cell vaccines. Three intradermal dendritic cell vaccine injections were given every two weeks.

The primer mix had 60 V beta and 13 J beta primers. The assay was immunoSEQ multiplex PCR, and TCRdb's table has in-frame clones only and misses some. The sample has approximately 50,000 clones, about 88% seen once. Losses at the gene ends were 8 bases for V and 0 bases for J; bases not matched to a gene: 4. The CDR3 extends over 14 amino acids. CDR1 is MDHEN and CDR2 is SYDVKM in the germline V gene. Time point of the sample: after dendritic cell vaccination, including at tumor progression/relapse. The specimen comprised blood, sampled after dendritic cell vaccination. This clonotype originated in a human donor with glioblastoma. The chain employs TRBV28 and TRBJ1-3; 7 bases fit TRBD1. DNA of the CDR3: TGTGCCAGCCGCCGACAGGGCTCTGGAAACACCATATATTTT. This codes for CASRRQGSGNTIYF.